Listed below are T cell receptor beta chains from one sample, sequenced in a study of vaccination effects on CD4 cells after COVID-19. Antigen specificity for these receptors is unknown. TCRdb keeps only in-frame clones here, not all; method: immunoSEQ multiplex PCR. The repertoire holds 40,000 to 55,000 clones, with 76% as singletons. The specimen was CD4+ T cells from PBMCs cultured without peptide, collected after COVID-19 vaccination. These receptors were collected from a human donor who had a prior SARS-CoV-2 infection. Each CDR3 is given with its conserved first and last residue. The order of the fields is D gene, V gene, J gene, clone size, CDR3 protein, CDR3 DNA. D genes are given only for firm matches. The size of a clone is reported for some rows only, either as once, few or many, or as a class for expanded clones.

D: TRBD1
V: TRBV5-1
J: TRBJ2-5
size: NA
CDR3: CASSSTGGQETQYF
DNA: TGCGCCAGCAGCAGTACAGGGGGCCAAGAGACCCAGTACTTC

D: NA
V: TRBV6-5
J: TRBJ1-5
size: NA
CDR3: CASSSQVRQPQHF
DNA: TGTGCCAGCTCCTCCCAGGTGAGGCAGCCCCAGCATTTT

D: NA
V: TRBV6-5
J: TRBJ2-1
size: NA
CDR3: CASSRNRDSNEQFF
DNA: TGTGCCAGCAGTAGAAACAGGGATAGCAATGAGCAGTTCTTC

D: TRBD2
V: TRBV7-2
J: TRBJ2-7
size: NA
CDR3: CASSPPRGLAFYEQYF
DNA: TGTGCCAGCAGCCCACCCAGGGGACTAGCGTTCTACGAGCAGTACTTC

D: TRBD1
V: TRBV11-3
J: TRBJ1-1
size: NA
CDR3: CASLDRTNTEAFF
DNA: TGTGCCAGTCTGGACAGGACGAACACTGAAGCTTTCTTT

D: TRBD1
V: TRBV2
J: TRBJ2-1
size: once
CDR3: CASTDYGQGTEQFF
DNA: TGTGCCAGCACCGACTACGGACAGGGAACTGAGCAGTTCTTC

D: TRBD1
V: TRBV7-8
J: TRBJ1-6
size: NA
CDR3: CASSPGQPNSPLHF
DNA: TGTGCCAGCAGCCCGGGACAGCCTAATTCACCCCTCCACTTT

D: TRBD1
V: TRBV5-6
J: TRBJ2-5
size: NA
CDR3: CASSRDRELGTQYF
DNA: TGTGCCAGCAGCCGGGACAGGGAATTAGGGACCCAGTACTTC

D: NA
V: TRBV3-1/TRBV3-2
J: TRBJ2-5
size: NA
CDR3: CASSQEWSLQETQYF
DNA: TGTGCCAGCAGCCAAGAATGGTCGCTCCAAGAGACCCAGTACTTC

D: TRBD1
V: TRBV5-1
J: TRBJ2-1
size: NA
CDR3: CASTTGGPQQFF
DNA: TGCGCCAGCACGACAGGGGGCCCCCAGCAGTTCTTC

D: NA
V: TRBV19
J: TRBJ1-5
size: once
CDR3: CASSIPRGYSNQPQHF
DNA: TGTGCCAGTAGTATACCCCGCGGTTATAGCAATCAGCCCCAGCATTTT

D: NA
V: TRBV7-2
J: TRBJ2-7
size: NA
CDR3: CASSLSTARRQYF
DNA: TGTGCCAGCAGCTTATCGACCGCCCGGCGGCAGTACTTC

D: NA
V: TRBV5-6
J: TRBJ1-1
size: NA
CDR3: CASSFGLRNTEAFF
DNA: TGTGCCAGCAGCTTTGGGCTCAGGAACACTGAAGCTTTCTTT

D: TRBD1
V: TRBV3-1/TRBV3-2
J: TRBJ1-1
size: once
CDR3: CASSQGQGETEAFF
DNA: TGTGCCAGCAGCCAAGGACAGGGGGAAACTGAAGCTTTCTTT

D: NA
V: TRBV6-5
J: TRBJ2-5
size: NA
CDR3: CASMIAGSGKTQYF
DNA: TGTGCCAGCATGATTGCAGGGTCAGGGAAGACCCAGTACTTC

D: NA
V: TRBV27
J: TRBJ2-7
size: NA
CDR3: CASSSPPRGAYEQYF
DNA: TGTGCCAGCAGTTCCCCGCCCCGGGGAGCCTACGAGCAGTACTTC

D: TRBD1
V: TRBV7-6
J: TRBJ1-2
size: NA
CDR3: CASSLQGQGVAGYTF
DNA: TGTGCCAGCAGCTTACAGGGCCAGGGGGTAGCTGGCTACACCTTC

D: NA
V: TRBV27
J: TRBJ1-4
size: NA
CDR3: CASSLFGEKLFF
DNA: TGTGCCAGCAGTTTATTCGGAGAAAAACTGTTTTTT

D: NA
V: TRBV3-1/TRBV3-2
J: TRBJ2-7
size: few
CDR3: CASSTTRLYYEQYF
DNA: TGTGCCAGCAGCACCACTAGACTCTACTACGAGCAGTACTTC

D: NA
V: TRBV2
J: TRBJ1-1
size: once
CDR3: CASSVEADTEAFF
DNA: TGTGCCAGCAGTGTCGAGGCGGACACTGAAGCTTTCTTT

D: NA
V: TRBV3-1/TRBV3-2
J: TRBJ2-5
size: NA
CDR3: CASSQQGGGTQYF
DNA: TGTGCCAGCAGCCAACAGGGGGGAGGGACCCAGTACTTC

D: TRBD2
V: TRBV10-1
J: TRBJ2-7
size: NA
CDR3: CASSEGRGGLWEQYF
DNA: TGCGCCAGCAGTGAGGGCCGGGGGGGCCTATGGGAGCAGTACTTC

D: NA
V: TRBV7-8
J: TRBJ1-1
size: NA
CDR3: CASSLAGGRVPAFF
DNA: TGTGCCAGCAGCTTAGCAGGTGGGAGAGTACCAGCTTTCTTT

D: NA
V: TRBV6-5
J: TRBJ1-1
size: NA
CDR3: CASRVDSFNTEAFF
DNA: TGTGCCAGCAGGGTAGACAGTTTTAACACTGAAGCTTTCTTT

D: TRBD1
V: TRBV6-2/TRBV6-3
J: TRBJ2-2
size: NA
CDR3: CASSSNTRTGRNTGELFF
DNA: TGTGCCAGCAGTTCGAATACAAGGACAGGACGGAACACCGGGGAGCTGTTTTTT

D: NA
V: TRBV5-1
J: TRBJ1-6
size: few
CDR3: CASSGGRDAPLHF
DNA: TGCGCCAGCAGCGGGGGACGGGACGCTCCCCTCCACTTT

D: TRBD2
V: TRBV6-5
J: TRBJ2-3
size: NA
CDR3: CASSYLAGETDTQYF
DNA: TGTGCCAGCAGTTACCTAGCGGGGGAGACAGATACGCAGTATTTT

D: NA
V: TRBV28
J: TRBJ1-1
size: few
CDR3: CASSSGYEAFF
DNA: TGTGCCAGCAGCTCTGGATATGAAGCTTTCTTT

D: NA
V: TRBV5-1
J: TRBJ2-6
size: once
CDR3: CASYDPSGANVLTF
DNA: TGCGCCAGCTACGATCCCTCTGGGGCCAACGTCCTGACTTTC

D: TRBD2
V: TRBV7-9
J: TRBJ2-5
size: NA
CDR3: CASTFRGSGGTQTQYF
DNA: TGTGCCAGCACCTTCAGGGGTAGCGGGGGTACGCAGACCCAGTACTTC

D: TRBD1
V: TRBV6-2/TRBV6-3
J: TRBJ2-7
size: NA
CDR3: CASSPFRGSGLALSYEQYF
DNA: TGTGCCAGCAGCCCGTTCAGGGGGAGCGGCCTCGCCCTCTCCTACGAGCAGTACTTC

D: TRBD2
V: TRBV25-1
J: TRBJ2-1
size: NA
CDR3: CASSGSSGGYNEQFF
DNA: TGTGCCAGCAGTGGATCTAGCGGGGGCTACAATGAGCAGTTCTTC

D: NA
V: TRBV4-1
J: TRBJ1-1
size: few
CDR3: CASSRSAGTEAFF
DNA: TGCGCCAGCAGCCGTTCGGCGGGGACTGAAGCTTTCTTT